A selection of T cell receptor beta chains follows, all from one sample in a study of T cells in Graves' hyperthyroidism and ophthalmopathy. TCRdb itself ran the multiplex PCR reads through MiXCR, one entry per CDR3 protein. The sample yields 500,000 to 600,000 distinct CDR3 sequences, 35% to 55% seen once. What was sequenced was peripheral blood or thyroid tissue (not recorded which). The receptors shown here come from a woman aged 18-29 years with Graves' hyperthyroidism. The CDR3 runs from the conserved cysteine through the conserved F or W. D genes are given only for firm matches. Not every row has a clone size; where given, it reads once, few, many or a size class.

v_gene,abundance,d_gene,j_gene,CDR3aa,CDR3nt
TRBV29-1,NA,NA,TRBJ1-1,CSVAWGNTEAFF,TGCAGCGTAGCTTGGGGGAACACTGAAGCTTTCTTT
TRBV25-1,NA,TRBD1,TRBJ2-2,CASTMTGGAGELFF,TGTGCCAGCACCATGACAGGGGGCGCCGGGGAGCTGTTTTTT
TRBV7-6,NA,NA,TRBJ1-4,CASSSVTTTNEKLFF,TGTGCCAGCAGCTCAGTGACTACAACTAATGAAAAACTGTTTTTT
TRBV29-1,NA,NA,TRBJ1-2,CSVVGGTTNHPSNYGYTF,TGCAGCGTTGTAGGAGGGACGACTAATCACCCATCCAACTATGGCTACACCTTC
TRBV4-1,few,TRBD2,TRBJ2-6,CASSQPLAGGTSGANVLTF,TGCGCCAGCAGCCAACCGCTAGCGGGAGGGACCTCTGGGGCCAACGTCCTGACTTTC
TRBV6-2/TRBV6-3,many,NA,TRBJ1-2,CASSADSSPPITF,TGTGCCAGCAGTGCAGACAGTTCCCCGCCCATCACCTTC
TRBV5-1,NA,NA,TRBJ2-1,CASSFLRGQPVAHEQFF,TGCGCCAGCAGCTTCCTCCGGGGCCAACCTGTGGCCCATGAGCAGTTCTTC
TRBV7-8,NA,NA,TRBJ2-7,CASSLVVVGSSYEQYF,TGTGCCAGCAGCTTAGTTGTCGTGGGGAGCTCCTACGAGCAGTACTTC
TRBV5-1,many,TRBD2,TRBJ2-5,CASSKDLVAGVTETQYF,TGCGCCAGCAGCAAGGATCTGGTAGCGGGAGTGACGGAGACCCAGTACTTC
TRBV20-1,NA,TRBD1,TRBJ2-5,CSASGAQGSETQYF,TGCAGTGCTAGCGGGGCACAGGGGTCGGAGACCCAGTACTTC
TRBV2,NA,NA,TRBJ1-1,CASRLAGATNEAFF,TGTGCCAGTAGACTCGCGGGGGCAACTAATGAAGCTTTCTTT
TRBV2,NA,TRBD1,TRBJ1-2,CASVQGQGLEYGYTF,TGTGCCAGCGTTCAAGGACAGGGGCTCGAGTATGGCTACACCTTT
TRBV10-2,NA,NA,TRBJ1-1,CTSSEGVNAEAFF,TGCACCAGCAGTGAGGGAGTGAACGCTGAAGCTTTCTTT
TRBV10-3,NA,TRBD1,TRBJ1-5,CAISTGQEGGNQPQHF,TGTGCCATCAGTACGGGACAGGAGGGAGGGAATCAGCCCCAGCATTTT
TRBV15,many,NA,TRBJ2-7,CATSTPRGPSYEQYF,TGTGCCACCAGCACCCCCAGGGGACCTTCCTACGAGCAGTACTTC
TRBV2,NA,TRBD2,TRBJ2-7,CASSEGASGRAVDEQYF,TGTGCCAGCAGTGAAGGGGCTAGCGGGAGGGCGGTCGACGAGCAGTACTTC
TRBV5-6,many,NA,TRBJ2-7,CASSFRVHYEQYF,TGTGCCAGCAGCTTTCGGGTACACTACGAGCAGTACTTC
TRBV20-1,NA,NA,TRBJ1-2,CSALLEGVTAAETYGYTF,TGCAGTGCATTACTGGAAGGGGTCACCGCGGCAGAGACCTATGGCTACACCTTC
TRBV10-3,few,TRBD2,TRBJ2-1,CAIRPNVAGEFSEQFF,TGTGCCATCAGACCTAACGTAGCGGGAGAGTTCTCTGAGCAGTTCTTC
TRBV29-1,NA,NA,TRBJ1-1,CSAYTPDGEHTEAFF,TGCAGCGCTTACACCCCGGACGGGGAACACACTGAAGCTTTCTTT
TRBV7-9,NA,NA,TRBJ2-7,CASSLEFRGAPYEQYF,TGTGCCAGCAGCTTAGAATTTAGGGGTGCCCCCTACGAGCAGTACTTC
TRBV13,NA,TRBD1,TRBJ2-7,CASSSRTGTGTYEQYF,TGTGCCAGCAGCTCTCGAACCGGGACAGGGACCTACGAGCAGTACTTC
TRBV3-1,few,TRBD2,TRBJ2-7,CASSQEGSGRGDEQYF,TGTGCCAGCAGCCAAGAGGGTAGCGGGAGGGGTGACGAGCAGTACTTC
TRBV18,few,NA,TRBJ2-7,CASSPVGLNRLGEDEQYF,TGTGCCAGCTCACCGGTTGGGCTTAACAGGCTCGGTGAGGACGAGCAGTACTTC
TRBV15,few,NA,TRBJ1-5,CATSSYPGGMPQHF,TGTGCCACCAGCAGTTACCCGGGAGGTATGCCCCAGCATTTT
TRBV6-5,NA,TRBD1,TRBJ1-2,CASRGQGDRHGYTF,TGTGCCAGCAGGGGACAGGGGGACAGGCACGGCTACACCTTC
TRBV24-1,NA,NA,TRBJ2-1,CATSDPDNQDEQFF,TGTGCCACCAGTGATCCGGACAATCAAGATGAGCAGTTCTTC
TRBV6-6,many,NA,TRBJ1-5,CASSYGDQPQHF,TGTGCCAGCAGTTACGGGGACCAGCCCCAGCATTTT
TRBV20-1,NA,TRBD2,TRBJ2-7,CSAKGLAGGTYNEQYF,TGCAGTGCCAAGGGACTAGCGGGAGGCACATACAATGAGCAGTACTTC
TRBV6-1,many,NA,TRBJ1-5,CASSEWLDSNSNQPQHF,TGTGCCAGCAGTGAATGGTTGGACAGCAATAGCAATCAGCCCCAGCATTTT
TRBV11-2,many,TRBD1,TRBJ2-7,CASSPRVDRAHEQYF,TGTGCCAGCAGCCCTAGAGTGGACAGGGCCCACGAGCAGTACTTC
TRBV7-6,once,NA,TRBJ2-7,CASTHKGLGLSYGQYF,TGTGCCAGCACCCACAAGGGTCTGGGGCTCTCCTACGGGCAGTACTTC
TRBV4-3,NA,NA,TRBJ2-7,CASSQDRGPSGELYF,TGCGCCAGCAGCCAAGATAGGGGGCCCAGCGGGGAGCTGTACTTC
TRBV19,many,NA,TRBJ1-1,CASQPDRPSGNTEAFF,TGTGCCAGTCAGCCTGACAGGCCATCGGGGAACACTGAAGCTTTCTTT
TRBV5-1,many,NA,TRBJ1-3,CASSLETVTDSGNTIYF,TGCGCCAGCAGCCTCGAGACGGTGACAGATTCTGGAAACACCATATATTTT
TRBV5-1,many,TRBD1,TRBJ2-7,CASSLASGQASYEQYF,TGCGCCAGCAGCTTGGCAAGCGGACAGGCCTCCTACGAGCAGTACTTC
TRBV5-1,NA,TRBD1,TRBJ1-1,CASSFGTGRTEAFF,TGCGCCAGCAGCTTTGGGACAGGGCGCACTGAAGCTTTCTTT
TRBV7-9,many,TRBD1,TRBJ1-1,CASSSRTGHSEGIF,TGTGCCAGCAGCTCCCGGACAGGGCACTCTGAGGGGATCTTT
TRBV6-5,few,TRBD1,TRBJ2-3,CASGDRGHGRGTDTQYF,TGTGCCAGCGGGGACAGGGGGCACGGGAGAGGCACAGATACGCAGTATTTT
TRBV7-8,NA,NA,TRBJ1-2,CASSIRGARGYTF,TGTGCCAGCAGCATCCGAGGGGCGCGCGGCTACACCTTC
TRBV12-3/TRBV12-4,NA,NA,TRBJ1-3,CASSFPETLSGNTIYF,TGTGCCAGCAGTTTCCCCGAGACCCTGTCTGGAAACACCATATATTTT
TRBV15,many,NA,TRBJ1-1,CATSWNREGTEAFF,TGTGCCACCAGCTGGAACAGGGAGGGCACTGAAGCTTTCTTT
TRBV7-6,few,TRBD1,TRBJ2-1,CASSPVGTGGQFF,TGTGCCAGCAGCCCCGTAGGGACAGGGGGCCAGTTCTTC
TRBV10-3,NA,NA,TRBJ2-2,CAIRLDTGELFF,TGTGCTATCAGACTAGACACCGGGGAGCTGTTTTTT
TRBV10-3,NA,TRBD1,TRBJ2-7,CAHRDSYEQYF,TGTGCACACCGGGACAGCTACGAGCAGTACTTC
TRBV7-9,NA,NA,TRBJ1-1,CASSARGTANTEAFF,TGTGCCAGCAGCGCGCGAGGGACGGCGAACACTGAAGCTTTCTTT
TRBV5-1,many,NA,TRBJ1-5,CASSLGGRDSNQPQHF,TGCGCCAGCAGCTTGGGGGGCAGGGATAGCAATCAGCCCCAGCATTTT